These T cell receptor beta chains were read from a single sample in a study of vaccination and CD4 T cells after COVID-19. These receptors have no identified antigens. MiXCR, run by TCRdb on the PCR reads, gives a single entry per CDR3 protein. The sample holds roughly 5,200 distinct CDR3 sequences, roughly two fifths seen once. Specimen: CD4+ T cells from blood, cultured in vitro. These receptor sequences come from a human donor who had recovered from COVID-19. Each CDR3 is given with its conserved first and last residue. The D gene is left open where the match is weak. The size entry is marked missing in some rows and otherwise reads once, few, many or a size class.

cdr3_aa: CALSGSLEYNEQFF
cdr3_nt: TGTGCCTTAAGCGGTAGTCTAGAGTACAATGAGCAGTTCTTC
d_call: -
v_call: TRBV30
clone_size: -
j_call: TRBJ2-1

cdr3_aa: CASRDDTSTDTQYF
cdr3_nt: TGTGCCAGTAGAGACGATACAAGCACAGATACGCAGTATTTT
d_call: -
v_call: TRBV19
clone_size: -
j_call: TRBJ2-3

cdr3_aa: CSASDTGTYEQYF
cdr3_nt: TGCAGTGCTAGTGACACAGGTACCTACGAGCAGTACTTC
d_call: -
v_call: TRBV20-1
clone_size: few
j_call: TRBJ2-7

cdr3_aa: CATRDSYSNQPQHF
cdr3_nt: TGTGCCACCCGGGACAGTTATAGCAATCAGCCCCAGCATTTT
d_call: TRBD1
v_call: TRBV24-1
clone_size: medium-sized
j_call: TRBJ1-5

cdr3_aa: CASSLTTGGLAKNIQYF
cdr3_nt: TGTGCCAGCAGTTTGACGACAGGGGGCTTAGCCAAAAACATTCAGTACTTC
d_call: TRBD1
v_call: TRBV6-5
clone_size: medium-sized
j_call: TRBJ2-4

cdr3_aa: CASRLLGIGNEQYF
cdr3_nt: TGTGCCAGCCGCCTGCTGGGGATCGGGAACGAGCAGTACTTC
d_call: -
v_call: TRBV27
clone_size: -
j_call: TRBJ2-7

cdr3_aa: CASSIRDSLYGYTF
cdr3_nt: TGTGCCAGTAGTATACGGGACAGCCTGTATGGCTACACCTTC
d_call: TRBD1
v_call: TRBV19
clone_size: once
j_call: TRBJ1-2

cdr3_aa: CASSPTLEPGSYGYTF
cdr3_nt: TGTGCCAGCAGCCCGACCTTGGAGCCCGGGAGCTATGGCTACACCTTC
d_call: -
v_call: TRBV7-8
clone_size: few
j_call: TRBJ1-2

cdr3_aa: CASSSLVISNTGELFF
cdr3_nt: TGTGCCAGCAGCTCGCTAGTGATATCTAACACCGGGGAGCTGTTTTTT
d_call: -
v_call: TRBV7-2
clone_size: few
j_call: TRBJ2-2

cdr3_aa: CAIGLGVTGNTIYF
cdr3_nt: TGTGCCATAGGCCTCGGGGTGACGGGAAACACCATATATTTT
d_call: -
v_call: TRBV10-3
clone_size: once
j_call: TRBJ1-3

cdr3_aa: CASSLVTQETQYF
cdr3_nt: TGTGCCAGCAGTTTAGTAACGCAGGAGACCCAGTACTTC
d_call: -
v_call: TRBV12-3/TRBV12-4
clone_size: -
j_call: TRBJ2-5